This record covers a single T cell receptor (beta chain). What it binds is unknown. These data are taken from a study of cytomegalovirus exposure and HLA in healthy donors. The CDR3 is 17 amino acids. From germline, CDR1 is SGHNT and CDR2 YYREEE (reference sequence). V lost 4 bases to trimming and J lost 4 bases; unmatched junction nucleotides: 13. All donors participated as healthy donors of bone marrow. The primer mix had 60 Vbeta and 13 Jbeta primers. Clones were sequenced by immunoSEQ multiplex PCR, and TCRdb holds only the in-frame ones, with some missing. The data contain about 190,000 clones, around 88% of them singletons. General study points: Presence/absence comparisons presumed near-even sequencing depth among donors. Overall, approximately 150 TCR beta chains were annotated as cytomegalovirus-associated.

This chain connects TRBV5-4 to TRBJ2-7; 11 bases are shared with TRBD2. The source is a woman between 25 and 40 years old in good health and CMV-seronegative. The sample was PBMCs. This chain's CDR3 is CASSTNWGSGRGYEQYF. CDR3 DNA: TGTGCCAGCAGCACGAATTGGGGTAGCGGGAGGGGGTACGAGCAGTACTTC.